These 20 T cell receptor beta chains were all obtained from the same sample, sequenced in a study of blood T cell repertoires in COVID-19. Profiling relied on immunoSEQ multiplex PCR, and the TCRdb table lists in-frame clones only, not all of them. The sample shows about 200,000 clones, 89% of them seen only once. What was sequenced was PBMCs or T cells enriched from blood (not recorded which). These receptors all stem from a woman younger than 35 who had recovered from COVID-19.

The genes are TRBV28 and TRBJ2-7; 7 bases fit TRBD1. CDR3 length: 15 amino acids. Trimming removed 3 bases from V and 5 bases from J; junction bases left unmatched: 10. Per germline, CDR1 MDHEN and CDR2 SYDVKM. This CDR3 is CASSLSRTGKHEQYF. The CDR3 DNA reads as TGTGCCAGCAGTTTGAGTAGGACAGGAAAACACGAGCAGTACTTC.

The table lists this clone with many counts. The chain is built from TRBV7-6 and TRBJ1-4; a weak D match, TRBD1 (6 bases). The V end lost 5 bases, the J end lost 0 bases, and 16 bases lay between the germline ends. CDR3 length: 17 amino acids. The germline V gene has CDR1 SGHVS and CDR2 FNYEAQ. The CDR3 DNA reads TGTGCCAGCAGCCCCACAGGGAGGGGGGCAACTAATGAAAAACTGTTTTTT. This translates into CASSPTGRGATNEKLFF.

The J gene is TRBJ1-2, the V gene TRBV4-2; D gene uncertain. The CDR3 sequence is 13 residues long. The V gene's germline CDR1 is LGHNA and CDR2 YNFKEQ. Trimming left V 3 bases short and J 5 bases short, with 10 bases between. Here the CDR3 DNA reads TGTGCCAGCAGCCAGGATTCGGGATATGGCTACACCTTC. As protein: CASSQDSGYGYTF.

This clone came up once. CDR3 nucleotides: TGTGCCAGCACCCCCGTCGAGGGACTAGCGGGGGGGCGGCGGTTGGGCAATGAGCAGTTCTTC. It encodes CASTPVEGLAGGRRLGNEQFF. V usage is TRBV6-2 or TRBV6-3 and J usage is TRBJ2-1; 16 nucleotides line up with TRBD2. Germline V gene sequence: CDR1 MNHEY, CDR2 SVGEGT. This CDR3 contains 21 residues. The trim removed 7 bases at V and 6 bases at J, leaving 21 bases unmatched.

The chain joins TRBV13 to TRBJ1-2, with 8 bases matching TRBD1. J was trimmed by 5 bases and V by 2 bases; bases with no gene match: 7. The CDR3 length is 15 residues. Germline V gives CDR1 PRHDT, CDR2 FYEKMQ (reference sequence). The CDR3 sequence: CASSLRGQATYGYTF. The CDR3 DNA follows: TGTGCCAGCAGCTTAAGGGGACAGGCGACTTATGGCTACACCTTC.

J is TRBJ1-2 and V is TRBV18; D possibly corresponds to TRBD1 (5 bases). The CDR3 runs to 12 residues. CDR1 and CDR2 (germline): KGHSH, LQKENI. V was shortened by 6 bases and J by 4 bases, with 9 bases between the two germline ends. CDR3 nucleotide sequence: TGTGCCAGCTCGGGGCGGGGCTATGGCTACACCTTC. Encoded protein: CASSGRGYGYTF.

The chain links TRBV6-1 to TRBJ2-7; the match to TRBD2 covers 11 bases. V gave up 3 bases and J gave up 6 bases; unmatched junction bases: 10. The CDR3 covers 16 residues. Looked up from germline, CDR1 is MNHNS and CDR2 is SASEGT. CDR3 DNA: TGTGCCAGCAGTGACCCATCTAGCGGGGGGACGGCCGAGCAGTACTTC. Amino acid sequence: CASSDPSSGGTAEQYF.

The chain is built from TRBV28 and TRBJ2-7; no clear D gene. With 4 bases removed from V and 6 bases from J, the gap between germline ends came to 16 bases. Per the germline V gene, CDR1 is MDHEN and CDR2 is SYDVKM. The CDR3 loop spans 14 amino acids. The CDR3 sequence is CASSSSTPLLEQYF. As DNA, the CDR3 is TGTGCCAGCAGTTCCTCAACTCCCCTCCTCGAGCAGTACTTC.

The chain has TRBV13 and TRBJ2-2, with unresolved D. The CDR3 loop spans 13 amino acids. CDR1 PRHDT and CDR2 FYEKMQ come from the germline V gene (reference sequence). V lost 4 bases and J lost 3, with 6 bases in between. The CDR3, as DNA: TGTGCCAGCAGCTACCGAGACACCGGGGAGCTGTTTTTT. As protein: CASSYRDTGELFF. The complete variable domain, with remaining parts taken from reference TRBV13 and TRBJ2-2, reads AAGVIQSPRHLIKEKRETATLKCYPIPRHDTVYWYQQGPGQDPQFLISFYEKMQSDKGSIPDRFSAQQFSDYHSELNMSSLELGDSALYFCASSYRDTGELFFGEGSRLTVL.

The rearrangement uses TRBV9 and TRBJ2-7; D possibly corresponds to TRBD2 (5 bases). Germline CDR1 reads SGDLS; CDR2 reads YYNGEE. V lost 3 bases to trimming and J lost 2 bases, with 12 bases between them. CDR3 length: 14 amino acids. CDR3 loop: CASSAEDGTYEQYF. CDR3 sequence (DNA): TGTGCCAGCAGCGCTGAGGACGGGACCTACGAGCAGTACTTC. Full variable domain (missing parts from reference TRBV9 and TRBJ2-7): DSGVTQTPKHLITATGQRVTLRCSPRSGDLSVYWYQQSLDQGLQFLIQYYNGEERAKGNILERFSAQQFPDLHSELNLSSLELGDSALYFCASSAEDGTYEQYFGPGTRLTVT.

This clone has only one observation. V is TRBV6-5 and J is TRBJ2-2; 9 bases agree with TRBD1. J lost 3 bases, V lost 6 bases, and 2 bases had no gene match. The CDR3 has 14 residues. CDR1 MNHEY and CDR2 SVGAGI come from the germline V gene. The CDR3 reads CASSRQGDTGELFF. In DNA, the CDR3 is TGTGCCAGCAGCCGACAGGGGGACACCGGGGAGCTGTTTTTT.

The V gene is TRBV1, the J gene TRBJ1-4. TRBV1 corresponds to a pseudogene. This CDR3 has 15 amino acids. CDR3 in amino acids: CTSSQPKRFNEKLFF. CDR3 in DNA: TGCACCAGCAGCCAACCAAAGAGATTTAATGAAAAACTGTTTTTT.

The chain joins TRBV25-1 to TRBJ2-2; perhaps TRBD2 as D (5 bases). The CDR3 extends over 11 amino acids. V was cut by 6 bases and J by 7 bases, with 6 bases left in between. Germline values: CDR1 MGHDK, CDR2 SYGVNS. This chain's CDR3 is CASREVGELFF. The CDR3 nucleotides read TGTGCCAGCAGGGAGGTCGGGGAGCTGTTTTTT.

The chain has TRBV28 and TRBJ2-2; a possible D gene is TRBD2 (5 bases). The germline V and J ends were trimmed by 2 bases and 3 bases, with 19 bases remaining between them. Germline loops: CDR1 MDHEN, CDR2 SYDVKM. This CDR3 is built from 18 residues. The DNA of the CDR3 is TGTGCCAGCAGTTTAGGGGTGGAGGAGACACTACACACCGGGGAGCTGTTTTTT. Residues: CASSLGVEETLHTGELFF.

V gene TRBV4-1 combines with J gene TRBJ1-1; D is possibly TRBD1 (5 bases). V was pared by 3 bases and J by 1 base, with 18 bases between. The CDR3 runs to 17 residues. Germline V gene data show CDR1 as MGHRA and CDR2 as YSYEKL. This chain's CDR3 is CASSQHSYGTGNTEAFF. CDR3 bases: TGCGCCAGCAGCCAGCATTCCTACGGGACTGGGAACACTGAAGCTTTCTTT.

The chain employs TRBV19 and TRBJ1-1; 7 nucleotides match TRBD1. CDR1 is LNHDA and CDR2 is SQIVND in the germline V gene (reference sequence). The CDR3 extends over 15 amino acids. The V and J ends lost 3 bases and 0 bases, in that order; junction bases with no gene match: 4. CDR3: CASSMTGWVNTEAFF. DNA for the CDR3: TGTGCCAGTAGTATGACAGGGTGGGTGAACACTGAAGCTTTCTTT.

The genes are TRBV9 and TRBJ2-7; 9 bases line up with TRBD2. The CDR3 is made up of 16 amino acids. From germline, CDR1 is SGDLS and CDR2 YYNGEE. Trimming took 1 base from V and 0 from J; bases not matched to a gene: 5. The CDR3 sequence is CASSVSSGASSYEQYF. The DNA for the CDR3 is TGTGCCAGCAGCGTATCTAGCGGGGCAAGCTCCTACGAGCAGTACTTC.

The J gene is TRBJ1-2, the V gene TRBV2; 7 bases line up with TRBD1. Germline-derived CDR1 and CDR2 are SNHLY and FYNNEI. The ends lost 4 bases at V and 3 bases at J; junction bases unmatched: 8. This CDR3 comprises 15 residues. In DNA form, the CDR3 reads TGTGCCAGCAGTGGCCCACAAACAGGGGACTATGGCTACACCTTC. This translates into CASSGPQTGDYGYTF.

J is TRBJ1-6 and V is TRBV24-1; the D gene is possibly TRBD1 (6 bases). Germline values: CDR1 KGHDR, CDR2 SFDVKD. CDR3 length: 13 amino acids. Trimming stripped 11 bases from V and 10 bases from J, with 17 bases between. The CDR3 bases are TGTGCCATCCTAGGGGGTACCCAATCACCCCTCCACTTT. It encodes CAILGGTQSPLHF.

The rearrangement uses TRBV2 and TRBJ2-5; the match to TRBD2 covers 7 bases. This CDR3 has 13 amino acids. Germline CDR1 reads SNHLY; CDR2 reads FYNNEI. After removal of 8 bases from V and 6 bases from J, the junction contained 9 bases not matched to a gene. The DNA for the CDR3 is TGTGCCAGCCGGGGGGAGGGATGGAAGACCCAGTACTTC. This encodes CASRGEGWKTQYF.